The clone carrying this T cell receptor beta chain occurred many times. After template switching added a universal primer site, the resulting cDNA carried unique molecular identifiers. TCRdb passed the 5' RACE reads through MiXCR, listing each CDR3 protein once. The table has a few hundred thousand distinct CDR3 sequences, 9% seen once; the top ten hold about 8.1%. V was trimmed by 3 bases and J by 1 base, leaving 3 bases between them. CDR1 SEHNR and CDR2 FQNEAQ come from the germline V gene (reference sequence). The CDR3 length is 12 residues. This entry is derived from a study of identical twins. This chain connects TRBV7-9 to TRBJ2-5; no definite D call. The sequence came from a woman in her forties or fifties in good health. Sequencing was carried out using naive T cells sorted from blood. This chain's CDR3 is CASSFIQETQYF. CDR3 DNA: TGTGCCAGCAGCTTCATCCAAGAGACCCAGTACTTC.